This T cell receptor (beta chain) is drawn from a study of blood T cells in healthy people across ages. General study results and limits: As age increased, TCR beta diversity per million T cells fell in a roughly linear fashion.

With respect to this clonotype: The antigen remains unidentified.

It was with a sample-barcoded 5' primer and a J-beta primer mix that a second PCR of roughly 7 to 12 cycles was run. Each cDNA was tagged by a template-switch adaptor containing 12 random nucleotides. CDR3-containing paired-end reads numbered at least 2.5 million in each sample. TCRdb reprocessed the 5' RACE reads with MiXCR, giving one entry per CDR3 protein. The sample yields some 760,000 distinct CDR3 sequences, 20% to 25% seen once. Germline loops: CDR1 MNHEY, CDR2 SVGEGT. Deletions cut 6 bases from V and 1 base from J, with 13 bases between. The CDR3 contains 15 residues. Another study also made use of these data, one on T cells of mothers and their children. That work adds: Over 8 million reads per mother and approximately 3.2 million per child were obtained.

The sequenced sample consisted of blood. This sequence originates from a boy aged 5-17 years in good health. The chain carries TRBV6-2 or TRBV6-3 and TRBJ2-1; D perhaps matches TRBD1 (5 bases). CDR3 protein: CASSQGAASYNEQFF. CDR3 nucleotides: TGTGCCAGCAGCCAGGGTGCGGCGTCCTACAATGAGCAGTTCTTC.